The clone carrying this T cell receptor beta chain was counted ten times or more. Its antigen is undetermined. A J-beta primer mix and a sample-barcoded 5' primer were used in a second PCR of roughly 7 to 12 cycles. A template-switch adaptor that had 12 random nucleotides put a tag on each cDNA molecule. TCRdb fed the 5' RACE reads into MiXCR, producing one record per CDR3 protein. Altogether around 1,100,000 distinct CDR3 sequences are present, 35% to 40% being singletons, with the ten largest covering over 10%. This entry is derived from a study of blood T cells in healthy people across ages. Findings and limits, study-wide: Those diversity estimates obtained from one million T cells were thought to be underestimates.

The sequence came from a man between 18 and 35 years old in good health. Sequences were obtained from blood.

The DNA for the CDR3 is TGCAGTGCTAGACCCGACAGGGGTCATACGCAGTATTTT. This gives the protein CSARPDRGHTQYF. The rearrangement joins TRBV20-1 to TRBJ2-3; 8 bases map to TRBD1. Germline trimming cut 2 bases from V and 7 bases from J; bases unmatched to any gene: 5. The CDR3 runs to 13 residues. Germline-derived CDR1 and CDR2 are DFQATT and SNEGSKA (reference sequence).